The clone carrying this T cell receptor (beta chain) has just a few counts. This entry comes from a study of blood T cell repertoires in COVID-19. Study information: Acute and convalescent COVID-19 specimens originated in the United States, Italy and Spain. From T cells, B-cell-depleted T cells, or PBMCs came the material, which was cDNA or gDNA.

In the original workflow: The assay estimated nucleated cells by amplifying reference gene primers. TCRdb keeps only in-frame clones here, not all; method: immunoSEQ multiplex PCR. Clone size and V and J calls were adopted from that table, with D and trimming inferred from the DNA. The profile covers 200,000 to 300,000 clones, with about 83% appearing a single time and 4% taken by the ten largest. The V and J ends lost 8 bases and 0 bases, in that order; junction bases with no gene match: 4. The CDR3 length is 15 residues. Germline CDR1 SEHNR, CDR2 FQNEAQ (reference sequence). The chain couples TRBV7-9 to TRBJ2-2, with 9 bases fitting TRBD2. Input material: peripheral blood. The clonotype comes from a man aged 50 to 60 with acute or convalescent COVID-19. The CDR3 nucleotides read TGTGCCAGCGGTAGCGGGGGACCGAACACCGGGGAGCTGTTTTTT. Translated, it gives CASGSGGPNTGELFF.